The 17 T cell receptor beta chains listed next were all sequenced from one sample in a study of monozygotic twins with inflammatory bowel disease. TCRdb derives one entry per CDR3 protein from the 5' RACE reads, leaving out DNA. With nearly 450,000 distinct CDR3 sequences in the sample, the ten largest clones hold approximately 2.4%. The sample taken for sequencing was blood. These receptors originate from a human donor with ulcerative colitis or Crohn's disease, or a healthy co-twin of an affected twin (not recorded which).

The chain recombines TRBV7-8 with TRBJ1-2; TCRdb's D gene call, TRBD1, goes unchecked for lack of DNA. CDR1 is SGHVS and CDR2 is FQNEAQ in the germline V gene. The CDR3 totals 14 residues. CDR3: CASSPKQGAEGYTF.

The V call is TRBV5-4, the J call TRBJ2-1; as DNA is missing, the TRBD1 call by TCRdb cannot be tested. The CDR3 length is 15 residues. Per germline, CDR1 SGHNT and CDR2 YYREEE (reference sequence). The CDR3 spells CASSSRQGRSDEQFF.

This rearrangement joins TRBV3-1 to TRBJ2-3; with no DNA, the TCRdb D assignment of TRBD1 cannot be verified. Germline assignment: CDR1 LGHDT and CDR2 YNNKEL (reference sequence). This CDR3 region has 15 residues. The CDR3 loop is CASTQGPRGADTQYF.

J is TRBJ2-5 and V is TRBV9; TCRdb's D gene call, TRBD1, goes unchecked for lack of DNA. CDR3 length: 14 residues. Germline loops: CDR1 SGDLS, CDR2 YYNGEE. CDR3 protein: CASSVSGGGETQYF.

The chain combines TRBV7-2 with TRBJ1-5. The CDR3 has 13 amino acids. Germline loops: CDR1 SGHTA, CDR2 FQGNSA. This chain's CDR3 is CASSPHPYQPQHF.

This chain links TRBV12-3 or TRBV12-4 with TRBJ1-3. The CDR3 sequence is 13 residues long. CDR3 sequence: CASSSALGNTIYF.

The rearrangement uses TRBV12-5 and TRBJ2-7; lacking DNA, the TRBD1 call made by TCRdb goes unchecked. This CDR3 contains 15 residues. CDR1 and CDR2 (germline): LGHNT, FRNRAP. The chain's CDR3 is CASGPSGQGTPEQYF.

The V gene is TRBV19, the J gene TRBJ2-3; the TCRdb call, TRBD2, lacks DNA for checking. CDR1 is LNHDA and CDR2 is SQIVND in the germline V gene (reference sequence). This CDR3 spans 13 amino acids. The CDR3 sequence: CASAGGLAGEQYF.

V and J are TRBV12-3 or TRBV12-4 and TRBJ2-5. CDR3 size: 15 residues. CDR3 amino acids: CASSFSYGDEETQYF.

The chain is built from TRBV6-1 and TRBJ2-5; checking the TCRdb D call of TRBD2 is not possible without DNA. This CDR3 is 15 amino acids long. The germline V gene has CDR1 MNHNS and CDR2 SASEGT. This CDR3 is CASRRTSGGQETQYF.

This chain links TRBV7-6 with TRBJ2-3. The V gene's germline CDR1 is SGHVS and CDR2 FNYEAQ. The CDR3 sequence is 13 residues long. The CDR3 here is CASSLYAVDTQYF.

The chain couples TRBV12-3 or TRBV12-4 to TRBJ2-1; TCRdb outputs TRBD1, but without DNA this stays unchecked. CDR3 length equals 16 residues. CDR3 amino acids: CASSSRDEPPYNEQFF.

The chain carries TRBV6-2 or TRBV6-3 and TRBJ2-1; TCRdb lists TRBD1, though no DNA is available to test this call. This CDR3 has 15 amino acids. Germline lookup yields CDR1 MNHEY and CDR2 SVGEGT. The CDR3 sequence is CASSYGDTRFDEQFF.

CDR3 region: CASSIGRAEAFF. The chain uses TRBV19 and TRBJ1-1. Germline lookup yields CDR1 LNHDA and CDR2 SQIVND (reference sequence). The CDR3 loop spans 12 amino acids.

The rearrangement joins TRBV5-4 to TRBJ2-5; TCRdb designates TRBD1, a call that cannot be tested without DNA. The V gene's germline CDR1 is SGHNT and CDR2 YYREEE (reference sequence). The CDR3 sequence is 15 residues long. The chain's CDR3 is CASSRQGGGQETQYF.

The gene calls are TRBV7-2 and TRBJ2-1. The CDR3 has 17 amino acids. Germline CDR1 and CDR2: SGHTA and FQGNSA. CDR3 amino acids: CASSQTAQSPYYNEQFF.

This chain uses TRBV5-4 with TRBJ2-7; TCRdb selects TRBD1, and the lack of DNA leaves this call unchecked. In germline, CDR1 is SGHNT, CDR2 YYREEE (reference sequence). CDR3 length: 14 residues. The CDR3 sequence is CASSGQDRAHEQYF.